The sequence of this T cell receptor (beta chain) was determined in a study of naive and memory T cell subsets. This clonotype was counted ten times or more. Germline CDR1 is KGHSH and CDR2 is LQKENI. The ends were cut back, 2 bases at V and 5 bases at J, with 10 bases in the middle. The CDR3 runs to 14 residues. Two oligonucleotides, mixed equimolar, formed the beta constant-region primer covering TRBC1 and TRBC2. TCRdb recomputed calls from the UMI-ligation and nested PCR reads with MiXCR, one row per CDR3 protein. The sample holds around 31,000 distinct CDR3 sequences, approximately 11% seen once. Cells stained for CD3, CD4, CD8, CD45RA, CD27 and viability were sorted into four CD45RA/CD27 subsets.

V gene TRBV18 combines with J gene TRBJ2-1; D unclear. This TCR derives from a human donor in good health. What was sequenced was effector memory CD4+ T cells from blood. Regarding subset: effector memory, CD45RA- CD27-. Written as DNA, the CDR3 is TGTGCCAGCTCACCAACGTCCATGGACAATGAGCAGTTCTTC. This sequence encodes CASSPTSMDNEQFF.